The 23 T cell receptor beta chains given below trace back to one sample, sequenced in a study of cytomegalovirus exposure and HLA in healthy donors. PCR was performed using 60 Vbeta and 13 Jbeta primers. This table comes from immunoSEQ multiplex PCR, and its TCRdb copy is limited to in-frame clones, with some not included. The repertoire consists of under 150,000 clones, with approximately 72% occurring once and the leading ten covering about 3.1%. Sequenced input: PBMCs. The source is a human donor in good health.

On this clone: The junction does not match germline at one end; this may be a read error. The chain is built from TRBV7-7 and TRBJ2-3; 13 positions agree with TRBD2. This CDR3 contains 13 residues. The V gene's germline CDR1 is SSHAT and CDR2 FNYEAQ (reference sequence). The CDR3 reads CASSGTSGETQYF. CDR3 in DNA: TGTGCTAGCAGCGGGACTAGCGGGGAGACGCAGTATTTT.

This chain uses TRBV14 with TRBJ2-1; D may be TRBD1 (6 bases). Between the trimmed V and J ends, which lost 4 bases and 1 base, there was a span of 14 bases. CDR1 is SGHDN and CDR2 is FVKESK in the germline V gene. The CDR3 spans 16 residues. The CDR3 sequence is CASSPLRGTSYNEQFF. CDR3 nucleotide sequence: TGTGCCAGCAGCCCTCTGAGGGGGACGTCCTACAATGAGCAGTTCTTC.

V gene TRBV19 combines with J gene TRBJ2-7, with D unresolved. Germline CDR1 is LNHDA and CDR2 is SQIVND (reference sequence). CDR3 length: 14 amino acids. The V and J ends lost 5 bases and 1 base respectively, with 12 bases between them. CDR3 in amino acids: CASSGQVGSYEQYF. The CDR3 nucleotides are TGTGCCAGTAGTGGGCAAGTCGGATCCTACGAGCAGTACTTC.

The rearrangement links TRBV28 to TRBJ2-5; 11 bases are shared with TRBD1. With 6 bases clipped from V and 5 bases from J, the junction kept 20 bases outside the gene matches. The CDR3 sequence is 19 residues long. Germline V lookup: CDR1 MDHEN, CDR2 SYDVKM. CDR3 residues: CASSHFESTRDRGRETQYF. In nucleotides, the CDR3 is TGTGCCAGCAGCCACTTTGAATCGACCCGGGACAGGGGGAGGGAGACCCAGTACTTC.

This clone has a handful of counts. The CDR3 sequence: CAWSVRRTAGARSQETQYF. CDR3 bases: TGTGCCTGGAGTGTACGGAGGACAGCCGGAGCTAGGAGCCAAGAGACCCAGTACTTC. The rearrangement links TRBV30 to TRBJ2-5, with D maybe TRBD1 (6 bases). V shed 0 bases and J shed 1 base, with 24 bases lying between them. Germline V gene data show CDR1 as GTSNPN and CDR2 as SVGIG (reference sequence). The CDR3 is 19 amino acids. Full variable domain (outside the CDR3, taken from reference TRBV30 and TRBJ2-5): SQTIHQWPATLVQPVGSPLSLECTVEGTSNPNLYWYRQAAGRGLQLLFYSVGIGQISSEVPQNLSASRPQDRQFILSSKKLLLSDSGFYLCAWSVRRTAGARSQETQYFGPGTRLLVL.

The chain carries TRBV19 and TRBJ2-4; D gene uncertain. The CDR3 spans 12 residues. The V end lost 10 bases, the J end lost 7 bases, and 14 bases lay between the germline ends. Germline V gene sequence: CDR1 LNHDA, CDR2 SQIVND (reference sequence). CDR3 amino acids: CATTQTPNIQYF. The CDR3, as DNA: TGTGCCACCACCCAGACACCGAACATTCAGTACTTC.

The chain combines TRBV7-2 with TRBJ2-7, with 9 bases fitting TRBD1. The CDR3 spans 14 residues. The germline gives CDR1 SGHTA, CDR2 FQGNSA. V lost 1 base, J lost 5 bases, and 3 bases stayed unmatched. CDR3 nucleotide sequence: TGTGCCAGCAGCTTAGACAGGGGGCGGCACGAGCAGTACTTC. Translation: CASSLDRGRHEQYF.

As for this clone: One junction end disagrees with the germline gene, perhaps due to a read error. This rearrangement joins TRBV7-9 to TRBJ1-4; possible D gene TRBD1, 5 bases. Germline V gives CDR1 SEHNR, CDR2 FQNEAQ (reference sequence). The CDR3 is 14 residues long. CDR3 coding DNA: TGTTCCAGCGCGAACCGGGGGATGCATGAAAAACTGTTTTTT. This gives the protein CSSANRGMHEKLFF. The variable domain in full, with the rest retrieved from reference TRBV7-9 and TRBJ1-4, is DTGVSQNPRHKITKRGQNVTFRCDPISEHNRLYWYRQTLGQGPEFLTYFQNEAQLEKSRLLSDRFSAERPKGSFSTLEIQRTEQGDSAMYLCSSANRGMHEKLFFGSGTQLSVL.

This chain connects TRBV4-1 to TRBJ2-7; 7 bases are a match to TRBD2. Germline CDR1 and CDR2: MGHRA and YSYEKL. This CDR3 region has 16 residues. V lost 0 bases and J lost 1; bases outside the gene matches: 6. This chain's CDR3 is CASSQDAPGGSYEQYF. CDR3 in DNA: TGCGCCAGCAGCCAAGATGCCCCGGGGGGTTCCTACGAGCAGTACTTC.

The chain links TRBV5-1 to TRBJ2-1; unclear D gene. The CDR3 totals 15 residues. Germline-derived CDR1 and CDR2 are SGHRS and YFSETQ. The V and J ends lost 1 base and 1 base respectively, with 9 bases between them. CDR3: CASSLSLQSYNEQFF. DNA of the CDR3: TGCGCCAGCAGCTTGAGTCTACAGTCCTACAATGAGCAGTTCTTC.

The chain joins TRBV4-2 to TRBJ2-5; possibly TRBD2 for D (5 bases). With the DNA end fitting TRBJ2-7 better, the J assignment may be wrong. This CDR3 spans 15 amino acids. Germline loops: CDR1 LGHNA, CDR2 YNFKEQ. The DNA for the CDR3 is TGTGCCAGCAGCCAAGCCCCAAGGACTTCTGACGAGCAGTACTTC. It encodes CASSQAPRTSDEQYF.

About this clone: This sample includes further DNA sequences coding for the same CDR3. The rearrangement uses TRBV30 and TRBJ1-5, with D perhaps matching TRBD1 (6 bases). This CDR3 has 13 amino acids. Per the germline V gene, CDR1 is GTSNPN and CDR2 is SVGIG (reference sequence). V was trimmed by 1 base and J by 4 bases, leaving 8 bases between them. The CDR3 spells CAWSGQDNQPQHF. The CDR3 DNA reads as TGTGCCTGGAGTGGACAGGATAATCAGCCCCAGCATTTT.

Regarding this clone: One junction end does not reproduce the germline sequence, and a read error may be involved. The gene calls are TRBV9 and TRBJ2-7; 11 bases align to TRBD2. The CDR3 runs to 15 residues. Germline CDR1 reads SGDLS; CDR2 reads YYNGEE. The DNA for the CDR3 is TGTGCCGGCAGCGCAACCGGGACTAGCGGCTACGAGCAGTACTTC. The encoded protein is CAGSATGTSGYEQYF. Complete variable domain (other parts from reference TRBV9 and TRBJ2-7): DSGVTQTPKHLITATGQRVTLRCSPRSGDLSVYWYQQSLDQGLQFLIQYYNGEERAKGNILERFSAQQFPDLHSELNLSSLELGDSALYFCAGSATGTSGYEQYFGPGTRLTVT.

The chain is built from TRBV5-1 and TRBJ2-1; a weak D match, TRBD1 (6 bases). V was cut by 4 bases and J by 5 bases, with 13 bases left in between. The CDR3 contains 14 residues. Germline V gene sequence: CDR1 SGHRS, CDR2 YFSETQ. The CDR3 DNA reads as TGCGCCAGCAGCCTGGGGGACAAAGACAATGAGCAGTTCTTC. The encoded protein is CASSLGDKDNEQFF.

V usage is TRBV27 and J usage is TRBJ1-1; 8 bases match TRBD1. Trimming took 5 bases from V and 5 from J; bases not matched to a gene: 13. The CDR3 extends over 16 amino acids. From germline, CDR1 is MNHEY and CDR2 SMNVEV (reference sequence). CDR3 loop: CASSPSPTGEWTEAFF. CDR3 coding DNA: TGTGCCAGCAGTCCTTCTCCGACAGGGGAGTGGACTGAAGCTTTCTTT.

V gene TRBV29-1 combines with J gene TRBJ1-3; maybe TRBD1 (5 bases). The germline V gene has CDR1 SQVTM and CDR2 ANQGSEA. The CDR3 loop spans 11 amino acids. Trimming cost V 7 bases and J 4 bases, with 8 bases left between them. The CDR3 nucleotides are TGCAGCGCCGGACAAGGAAACACCATATATTTT. Translated: CSAGQGNTIYF. Drawing the rest from reference TRBV29-1 and TRBJ1-3, the complete variable domain is SAVISQKPSRDICQRGTSLTIQCQVDSQVTMMFWYRQQPGQSLTLIATANQGSEATYESGFVIDKFPISRPNLTFSTLTVSNMSPEDSSIYLCSAGQGNTIYFGEGSWLTVV.

This chain connects TRBV9 to TRBJ2-7; TRBD2 might be the D (6 bases). CDR1 and CDR2 from the germline V gene are SGDLS and YYNGEE. Between the trimmed V and J ends, which lost 4 bases and 1 base, there was a span of 15 bases. The CDR3 spans 15 residues. This CDR3 is CASSTQPGASYEQYF. The CDR3 nucleotides read TGTGCCAGCAGCACCCAACCGGGAGCGTCCTACGAGCAGTACTTC. Full variable domain (rest looked up from reference TRBV9 and TRBJ2-7): DSGVTQTPKHLITATGQRVTLRCSPRSGDLSVYWYQQSLDQGLQFLIQYYNGEERAKGNILERFSAQQFPDLHSELNLSSLELGDSALYFCASSTQPGASYEQYFGPGTRLTVT.

V and J are TRBV5-1 and TRBJ1-4, with 10 bases lining up with TRBD1. CDR1 and CDR2 (germline): SGHRS, YFSETQ. V lost 3 bases, J lost 4 bases, and 0 bases stayed unmatched. The CDR3 is made up of 14 amino acids. The CDR3, as DNA: TGCGCCAGCAGCTGGGACAGGGGTAATGAAAAACTGTTTTTT. Translation: CASSWDRGNEKLFF.

The rearrangement joins TRBV28 to TRBJ2-3; 7 nucleotides match TRBD1. The CDR3 has 15 residues. Trimming at V came to 6 bases and at J to 6 bases, leaving 12 bases not matched to a gene. Germline CDR1 reads MDHEN; CDR2 reads SYDVKM. The CDR3: CASRLPDRSGDTQYF. The CDR3 DNA follows: TGTGCCAGCAGACTACCGGACAGGTCGGGGGATACGCAGTATTTT.

With regard to this clone: The identical CDR3 is also encoded by other nucleotide sequences in the sample. The chain has TRBV11-2 and TRBJ2-1, with D perhaps matching TRBD1 (5 bases). The germline V gene encodes CDR1 SGHAT and CDR2 FQNNGV. CDR3 length: 14 amino acids. V was trimmed by 5 bases and J by 11 bases, leaving 19 bases between them. CDR3 bases: TGTGCCAGCAGCCCCTGGGGCGCCCAGGGCAAGCAGTTCTTC. It is translated as CASSPWGAQGKQFF. Based on the CDR3 plus reference TRBV11-2 and TRBJ2-1, the full variable domain is EAGVAQSPRYKIIEKRQSVAFWCNPISGHATLYWYQQILGQGPKLLIQFQNNGVVDDSQLPKDRFSAERLKGVDSTLKIQPAKLEDSAVYLCASSPWGAQGKQFFGPGTRLTVL.

V is TRBV2 and J is TRBJ2-1; 7 bases match TRBD2. Germline V gene data show CDR1 as SNHLY and CDR2 as FYNNEI. The CDR3 sequence is 15 residues long. V shed 7 bases, J shed 9 bases, and the junction held 15 bases outside the gene matches. CDR3 amino acids: CASNRLAALFSEQFF. The CDR3 DNA sequence: TGTGCCAGCAACCGTCTAGCGGCCCTATTCAGTGAGCAGTTCTTC.

A few counts support this clone. J is TRBJ1-3 and V is TRBV30, with D perhaps matching TRBD1 (5 bases). This CDR3 has 16 amino acids. CDR1 is GTSNPN, CDR2 SVGIG, per germline (reference sequence). V dropped 3 bases and J dropped 2 bases, with 17 bases sitting between them. The CDR3 region has the DNA TGTGCCTGGAGGGTTGGAGCGGGGGGTCCTGGAAACACCATATATTTT. Protein product: CAWRVGAGGPGNTIYF.

This clone was seen only a few times. The chain joins TRBV28 to TRBJ1-2; D unclear. The CDR3 extends over 11 amino acids. V was trimmed by 4 bases and J by 7 bases, leaving 7 bases between them. CDR1 is MDHEN and CDR2 is SYDVKM in the germline V gene. The CDR3 is CASSSYSGYTF. CDR3 nucleotide sequence: TGTGCCAGCAGTTCTTACAGTGGCTACACCTTC.